This T cell receptor (beta chain) originates from a study of cytomegalovirus exposure and HLA in healthy donors. Whole-study context: The same platform was used for the roughly 110 validation repertoires as for the approximately 610 first-cohort repertoires, as reported in a later analysis.

Trimming removed 5 bases from V and 8 bases from J; junction bases left unmatched: 4. The germline CDR1 and CDR2 sequences are MNHEY and SMNVEV (reference sequence). The CDR3 sequence is 13 residues long. The repertoire was sequenced with immunoSEQ multiplex PCR; TCRdb's copy has only in-frame clones and lacks some. Of 55,000 to 75,000 clones listed, over 80% are singletons. The sequenced sample was PBMCs. The receptor was isolated from a man younger than 30 in good health and CMV-seronegative. The chain employs TRBV27 and TRBJ1-4, with 8 bases that match TRBD1. CDR3 sequence: CASSQGAREKLFF. CDR3 sequence (DNA): TGTGCCAGCAGTCAGGGGGCGCGGGAAAAACTGTTTTTT.